This T cell receptor (beta chain) appears in the sequencing data of a study of CD8+ T cells in alopecia areata. Indicated treatment: oral pan-JAK inhibitor, 5-10 mg twice daily. Germline lookup yields CDR1 KGHSH and CDR2 LQKENI. V was clipped by 1 base and J by 11 bases, with 11 bases between them. The CDR3 covers 12 residues. RNA, once extracted, was reverse transcribed into cDNA for use as the sequencing template. TCRdb keeps only in-frame clones here, not all; method: immunoSEQ multiplex PCR. The sample holds 100,000 to 150,000 clones, about 59% seen once. This TCR was recovered from a human donor with alopecia areata. This chain joins TRBV18 and TRBJ1-1, with D tentatively TRBD1 (5 bases). The sequencing used CD4+ T cells sorted from blood, collected at week 4, from a patient treated with tofacitinib. The chain's CDR3 is CASSPQGLEAFF. CDR3 DNA: TGTGCCAGCTCACCACAGGGGTTGGAGGCTTTCTTT.